These 6 T cell receptor beta chains share one sample of origin, sequenced in a study of regulatory T cells in long-lasting Graves disease. Noted time point: newly diagnosed GD, antithyroid drugs for less than 3 months. Scientists built the TCR library using RNA that was extracted from PBMCs. Combining iRepertoire HTBI primers with Arm-PCR of CDR3 regions, the authors built TCR beta libraries. TCRdb reanalysed the multiplex PCR reads using MiXCR and keeps one entry per CDR3 protein. The data show 350,000 to 400,000 distinct CDR3 sequences, about 16% seen once. The sequences come from peripheral blood mononuclear cells (PBMCs), collected at new diagnosis, from a patient treated with antithyroid drugs. Source of these receptors: a female donor with Graves disease.

This clonotype was seen ten or more times. The chain has TRBV11-1 and TRBJ2-2; the match to TRBD1 covers 7 bases. This CDR3 contains 15 residues. Germline CDR1 reads SGHAT; CDR2 reads FQDESV (reference sequence). V gave up 1 base and J gave up 3 bases; unmatched junction bases: 2. CDR3 sequence: CASSLGGQYTGELFF. The CDR3 DNA sequence: TGTGCCAGCAGCTTAGGGGGACAGTACACCGGGGAGCTGTTTTTT.

This clonotype showed up just a few times. V is TRBV7-2 and J is TRBJ2-2; no definite D call. V lost 5 bases to trimming and J lost 4 bases, with 11 bases between them. CDR1 and CDR2 (germline): SGHTA, FQGNSA. The CDR3 is made up of 14 amino acids. The CDR3 loop is CASSPRQATGELFF. As DNA, the CDR3 is TGTGCCAGCAGCCCAAGACAAGCCACCGGGGAGCTGTTTTTT.

This clonotype showed up many times. The V gene is TRBV19, the J gene TRBJ1-2; tentative D call: TRBD1 (6 bases). V shed 7 bases and J shed 5 bases, with 20 bases lying between them. This CDR3 has 15 residues. In germline, CDR1 is LNHDA, CDR2 SQIVND (reference sequence). This chain's CDR3 is CASTPPPGARYGYTF. CDR3 nucleotides: TGTGCCAGTACCCCACCCCCGGGGGCTAGGTATGGCTACACCTTC.

This clonotype was seen ten or more times. This chain links TRBV28 with TRBJ2-5; 9 bases match TRBD1. The CDR3 spans 18 residues. Germline-derived CDR1 and CDR2 are MDHEN and SYDVKM. The J segment lost 5 bases and the V segment lost 7 bases, leaving 20 bases of the junction unmatched. CDR3 in DNA: TGTGCCAGCACATCACCGGTCAAAAGAACAGGGGGCTGGGAGACCCAGTACTTC. Protein product: CASTSPVKRTGGWETQYF.

The chain employs TRBV6-2 or TRBV6-3 and TRBJ2-1, with TRBD1 matching 9 bases. Per germline, CDR1 MNHEY and CDR2 SVGEGT. The V and J ends lost 10 bases and 5 bases, in that order; junction bases with no gene match: 9. This CDR3 is 14 amino acids long. The CDR3 reads CANSGGTGHNEQFF. Here the CDR3 DNA reads TGTGCCAACAGCGGTGGGACAGGGCACAATGAGCAGTTCTTC.

This clonotype was counted only a few times. The chain recombines TRBV5-1 with TRBJ1-3; weak D call: TRBD1 (5 bases). This CDR3 has 14 residues. Germline CDR1 SGHRS, CDR2 YFSETQ. Between the trimmed V and J ends, which lost 3 bases and 2 bases, there was a span of 9 bases. Here the CDR3 DNA reads TGCGCCAGCAGCTCTGGACACGCTGGAAACACCATATATTTT. Residues: CASSSGHAGNTIYF.